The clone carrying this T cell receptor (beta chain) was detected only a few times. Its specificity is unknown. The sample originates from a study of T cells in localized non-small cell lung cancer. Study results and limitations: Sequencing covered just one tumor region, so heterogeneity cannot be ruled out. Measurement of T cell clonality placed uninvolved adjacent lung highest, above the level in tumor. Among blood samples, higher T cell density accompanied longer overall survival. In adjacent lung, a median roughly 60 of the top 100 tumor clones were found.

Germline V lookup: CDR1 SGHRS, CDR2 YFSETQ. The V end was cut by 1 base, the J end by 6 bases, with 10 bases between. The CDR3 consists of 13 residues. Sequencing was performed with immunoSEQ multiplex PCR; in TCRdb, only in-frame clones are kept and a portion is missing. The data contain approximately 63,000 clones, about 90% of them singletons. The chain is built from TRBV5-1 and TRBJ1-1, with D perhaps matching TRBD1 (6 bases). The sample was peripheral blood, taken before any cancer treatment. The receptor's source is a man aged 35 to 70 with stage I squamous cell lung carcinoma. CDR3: CASSLSGGPEAFF. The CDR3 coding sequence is TGCGCCAGCAGCTTGTCGGGGGGCCCTGAAGCTTTCTTT.